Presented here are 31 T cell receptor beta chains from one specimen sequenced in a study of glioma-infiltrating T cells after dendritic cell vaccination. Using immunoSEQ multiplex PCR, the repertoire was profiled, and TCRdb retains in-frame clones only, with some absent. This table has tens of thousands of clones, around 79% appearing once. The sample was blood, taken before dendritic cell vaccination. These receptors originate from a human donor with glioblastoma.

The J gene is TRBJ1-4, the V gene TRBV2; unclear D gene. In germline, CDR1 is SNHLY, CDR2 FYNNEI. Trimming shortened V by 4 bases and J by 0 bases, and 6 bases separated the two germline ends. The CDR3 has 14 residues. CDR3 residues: CASSGEATNEKLFF. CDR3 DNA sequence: TGTGCCAGCAGTGGCGAGGCAACTAATGAAAAACTGTTTTTT.

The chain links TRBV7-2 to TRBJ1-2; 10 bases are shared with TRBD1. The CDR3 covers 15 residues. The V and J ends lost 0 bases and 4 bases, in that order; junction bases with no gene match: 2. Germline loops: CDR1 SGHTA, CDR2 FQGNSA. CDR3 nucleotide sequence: TGTGCCAGCAGCTTAGCGAGACAGGGGGCCTATGGCTACACCTTC. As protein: CASSLARQGAYGYTF.

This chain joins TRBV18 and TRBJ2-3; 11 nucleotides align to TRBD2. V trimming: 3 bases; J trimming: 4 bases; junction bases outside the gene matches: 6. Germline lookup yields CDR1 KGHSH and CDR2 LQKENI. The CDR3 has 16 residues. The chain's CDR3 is CASSPGTSGGADTQYF. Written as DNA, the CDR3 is TGTGCCAGCTCACCGGGGACTAGCGGAGGGGCAGATACGCAGTATTTT.

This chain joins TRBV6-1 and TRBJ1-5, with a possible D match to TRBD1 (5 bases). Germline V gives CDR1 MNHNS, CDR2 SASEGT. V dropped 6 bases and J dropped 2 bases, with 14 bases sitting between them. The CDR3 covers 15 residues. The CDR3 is CASRGWGEGNQPQHF. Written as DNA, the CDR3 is TGTGCCAGCAGGGGGTGGGGGGAAGGCAATCAGCCCCAGCATTTT.

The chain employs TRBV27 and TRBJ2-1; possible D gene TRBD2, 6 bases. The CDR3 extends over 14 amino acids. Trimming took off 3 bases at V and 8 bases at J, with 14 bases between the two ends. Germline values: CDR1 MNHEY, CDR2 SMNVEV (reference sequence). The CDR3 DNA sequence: TGTGCCAGCAGTTTGTTCCTAGCGTTCGATGAGCAGTTCTTC. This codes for CASSLFLAFDEQFF.

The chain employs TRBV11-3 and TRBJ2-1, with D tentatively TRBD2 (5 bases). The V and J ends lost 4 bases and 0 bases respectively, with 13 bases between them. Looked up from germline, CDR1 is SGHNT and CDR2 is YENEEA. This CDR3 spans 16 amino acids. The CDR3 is CASSYRTGSSYNEQFF. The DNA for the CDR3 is TGTGCCAGCAGCTACCGTACGGGGAGCTCCTACAATGAGCAGTTCTTC.

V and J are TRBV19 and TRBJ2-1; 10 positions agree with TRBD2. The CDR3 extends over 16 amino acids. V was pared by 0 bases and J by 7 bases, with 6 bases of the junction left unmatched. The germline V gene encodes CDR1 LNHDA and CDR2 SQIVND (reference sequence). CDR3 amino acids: CASSIDSSGGWNEQFF. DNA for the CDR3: TGTGCCAGTAGTATAGATAGTAGCGGGGGGTGGAATGAGCAGTTCTTC.

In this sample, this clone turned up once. For the CDR3, the DNA is TGTGCCAGCAGTTACTCTCCAGGGAATTCACCCCTCCACTTT. Its protein is CASSYSPGNSPLHF. V gene TRBV6-5 combines with J gene TRBJ1-6, with D perhaps TRBD1 (5 bases). Trimming left V 0 bases short and J 7 bases short, with 7 bases between. The CDR3 spans 14 residues. Germline assignment: CDR1 MNHEY and CDR2 SVGAGI.

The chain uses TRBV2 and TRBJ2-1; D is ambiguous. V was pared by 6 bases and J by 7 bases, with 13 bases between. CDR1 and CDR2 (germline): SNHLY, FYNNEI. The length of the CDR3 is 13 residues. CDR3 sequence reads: CASSPLQLNEQFF. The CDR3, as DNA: TGTGCCAGCAGCCCCCTGCAGTTGAATGAGCAGTTCTTC.

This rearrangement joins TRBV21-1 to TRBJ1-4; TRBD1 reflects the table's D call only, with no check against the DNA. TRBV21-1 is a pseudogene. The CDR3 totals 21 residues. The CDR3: CASSKALWDSLSGTANEKLFF. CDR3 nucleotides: TGTGCCAGCAGCAAAGCGCTCTGGGACAGCCTAAGTGGGACAGCTAATGAAAAACTGTTTTTT.

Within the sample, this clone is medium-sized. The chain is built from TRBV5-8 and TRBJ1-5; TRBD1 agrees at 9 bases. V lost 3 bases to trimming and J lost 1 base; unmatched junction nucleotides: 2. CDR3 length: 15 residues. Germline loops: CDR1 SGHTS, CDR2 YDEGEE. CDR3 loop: CASSWTGDSNQPQHF. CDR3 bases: TGTGCCAGCAGCTGGACAGGGGACAGCAATCAGCCCCAGCATTTT.

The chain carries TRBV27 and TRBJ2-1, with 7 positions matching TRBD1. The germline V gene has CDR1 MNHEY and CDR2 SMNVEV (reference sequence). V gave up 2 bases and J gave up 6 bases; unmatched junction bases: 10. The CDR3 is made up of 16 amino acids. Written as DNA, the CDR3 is TGTGCCAGCAGTTTAACCGAAACAGGGGTACGCAATGAGCAGTTCTTC. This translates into CASSLTETGVRNEQFF.

CDR3 sequence reads: CASSWSTGPYNEQFF. CDR3 in DNA: TGTGCCAGCAGTTGGTCGACAGGACCGTACAATGAGCAGTTCTTC. The chain has TRBV27 and TRBJ2-1; a weak D match, TRBD1 (6 bases). CDR3 size: 15 residues. V was trimmed by 4 bases and J by 4 bases, leaving 14 bases between them. CDR1 is MNHEY, CDR2 SMNVEV, per germline (reference sequence).

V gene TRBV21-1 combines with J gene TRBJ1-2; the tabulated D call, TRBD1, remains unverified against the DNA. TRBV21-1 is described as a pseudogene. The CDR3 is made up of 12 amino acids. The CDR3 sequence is CASTGLFYGYTF. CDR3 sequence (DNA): TGTGCCAGCACTGGCCTCTTTTATGGCTACACCTTC.

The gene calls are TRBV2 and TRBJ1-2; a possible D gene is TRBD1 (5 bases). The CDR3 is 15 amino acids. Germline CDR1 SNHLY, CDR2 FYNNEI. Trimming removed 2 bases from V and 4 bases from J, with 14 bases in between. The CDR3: CASSESETAIYGYTF. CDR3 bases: TGTGCCAGCAGTGAATCTGAGACAGCAATCTATGGCTACACCTTC.

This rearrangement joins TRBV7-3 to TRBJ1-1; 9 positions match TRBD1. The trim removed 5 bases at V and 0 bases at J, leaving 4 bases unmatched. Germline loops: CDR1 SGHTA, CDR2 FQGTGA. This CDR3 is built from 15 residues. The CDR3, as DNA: TGTGCCAGCAGCGTCGACAGGGGGATGAACACTGAAGCTTTCTTT. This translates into CASSVDRGMNTEAFF.

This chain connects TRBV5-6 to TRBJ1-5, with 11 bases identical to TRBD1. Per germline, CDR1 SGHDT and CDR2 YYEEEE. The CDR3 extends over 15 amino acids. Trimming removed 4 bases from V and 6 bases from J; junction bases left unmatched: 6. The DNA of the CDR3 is TGTGCCAGCAGCCGGGACAGGGGGTTTCCTCAGCCCCAGCATTTT. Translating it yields CASSRDRGFPQPQHF.

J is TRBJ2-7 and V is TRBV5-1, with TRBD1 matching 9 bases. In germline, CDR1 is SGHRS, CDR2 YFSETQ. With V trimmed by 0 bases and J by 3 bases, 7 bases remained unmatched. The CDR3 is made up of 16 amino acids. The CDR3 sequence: CASSLVQAGQGYEQYF. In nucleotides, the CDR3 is TGCGCCAGCAGCTTGGTACAGGCGGGACAGGGCTACGAGCAGTACTTC.

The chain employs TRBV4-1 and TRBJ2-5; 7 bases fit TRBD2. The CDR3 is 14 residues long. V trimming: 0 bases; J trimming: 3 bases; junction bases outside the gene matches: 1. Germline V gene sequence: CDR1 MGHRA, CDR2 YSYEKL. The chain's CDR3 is CASSQDGLEETQYF. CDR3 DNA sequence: TGCGCCAGCAGCCAAGATGGACTAGAAGAGACCCAGTACTTC.

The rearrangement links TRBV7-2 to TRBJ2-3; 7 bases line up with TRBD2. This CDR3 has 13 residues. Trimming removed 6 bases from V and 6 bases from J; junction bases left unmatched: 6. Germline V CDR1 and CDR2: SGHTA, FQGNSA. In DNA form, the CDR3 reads TGTGCCAGCAGAAAGACTAGCTCGGATACGCAGTATTTT. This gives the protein CASRKTSSDTQYF.

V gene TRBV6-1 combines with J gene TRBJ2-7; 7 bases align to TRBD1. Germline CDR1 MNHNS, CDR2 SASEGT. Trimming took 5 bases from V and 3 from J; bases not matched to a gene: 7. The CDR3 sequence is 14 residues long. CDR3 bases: TGTGCCAGCAGTCCTACAGGGGTGGGCTACGAGCAGTACTTC. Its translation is CASSPTGVGYEQYF.

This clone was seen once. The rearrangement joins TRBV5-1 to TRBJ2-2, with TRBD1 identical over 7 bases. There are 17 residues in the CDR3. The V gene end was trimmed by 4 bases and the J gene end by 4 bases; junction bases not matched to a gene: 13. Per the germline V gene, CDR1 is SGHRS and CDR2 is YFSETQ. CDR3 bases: TGCGCCAGCAGCGATACCGGGACAGCGCCGTTCACCGGGGAGCTGTTTTTT. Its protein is CASSDTGTAPFTGELFF.

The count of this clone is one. CDR3 bases: TGTGCCAGCAGCCGACCTCCTCTGGACAGAAGCGCTTTCTTT. It is translated as CASSRPPLDRSAFF. The chain is built from TRBV7-2 and TRBJ1-1, with D possibly matching TRBD1 (6 bases). CDR3 length equals 14 residues. With 5 bases removed from V and 11 bases from J, the gap between germline ends came to 21 bases. The germline CDR1 and CDR2 sequences are SGHTA and FQGNSA.

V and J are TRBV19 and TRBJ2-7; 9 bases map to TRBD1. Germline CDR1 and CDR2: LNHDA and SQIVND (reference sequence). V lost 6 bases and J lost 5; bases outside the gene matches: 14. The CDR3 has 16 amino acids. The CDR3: CASSPSKGQGANEQYF. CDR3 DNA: TGTGCCAGTAGCCCATCGAAGGGACAGGGCGCCAACGAGCAGTACTTC.

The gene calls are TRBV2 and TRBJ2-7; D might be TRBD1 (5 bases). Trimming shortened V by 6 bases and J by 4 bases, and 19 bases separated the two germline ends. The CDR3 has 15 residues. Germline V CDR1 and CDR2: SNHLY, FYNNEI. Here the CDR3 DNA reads TGTGCCAGCAGGAAGGACATCGGGTTGGTGTACGAGCAGTACTTC. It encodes CASRKDIGLVYEQYF.

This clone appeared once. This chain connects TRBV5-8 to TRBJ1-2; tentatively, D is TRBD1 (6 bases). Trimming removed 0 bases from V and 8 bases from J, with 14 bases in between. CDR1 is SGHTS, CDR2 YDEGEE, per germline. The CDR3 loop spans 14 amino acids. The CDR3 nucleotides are TGTGCCAGCAGCTTGGAACAGGGCTCTAGGGGCTACACCTTC. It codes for CASSLEQGSRGYTF. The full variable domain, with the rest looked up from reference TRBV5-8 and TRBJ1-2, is EAGVTQSPTHLIKTRGQQATLRCSPISGHTSVYWYQQALGLGLQFLLWYDEGEERNRGNFPPRFSGRQFPNYSSELNVNALELEDSALYLCASSLEQGSRGYTFGSGTRLTVV.

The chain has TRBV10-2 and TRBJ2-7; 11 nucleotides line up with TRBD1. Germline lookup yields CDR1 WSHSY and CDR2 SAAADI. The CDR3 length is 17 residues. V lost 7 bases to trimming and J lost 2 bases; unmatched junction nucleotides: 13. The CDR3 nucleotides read TGCGCCAGCATAGGACAGGGGGCGCTTTCCTCCCCCTACGAGCAGTACGTC. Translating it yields CASIGQGALSSPYEQYV.

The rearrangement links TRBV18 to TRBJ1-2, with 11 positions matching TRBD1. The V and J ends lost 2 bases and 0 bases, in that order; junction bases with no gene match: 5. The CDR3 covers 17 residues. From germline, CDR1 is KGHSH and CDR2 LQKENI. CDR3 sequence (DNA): TGTGCCAGCTCACCAGCCGGGACAGGGGGTACTAACTATGGCTACACCTTC. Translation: CASSPAGTGGTNYGYTF.

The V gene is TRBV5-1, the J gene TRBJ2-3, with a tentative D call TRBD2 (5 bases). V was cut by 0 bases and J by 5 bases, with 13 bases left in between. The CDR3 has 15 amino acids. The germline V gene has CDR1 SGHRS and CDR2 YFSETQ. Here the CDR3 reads CASSLDTRNLDTQYF. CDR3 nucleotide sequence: TGCGCCAGCAGCTTGGACACTAGGAACTTAGATACGCAGTATTTT.

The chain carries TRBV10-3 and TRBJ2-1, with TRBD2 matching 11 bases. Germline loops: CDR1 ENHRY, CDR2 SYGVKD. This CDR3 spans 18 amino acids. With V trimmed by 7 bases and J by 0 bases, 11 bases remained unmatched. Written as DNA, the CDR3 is TGTGCCATCACCCGACTAGCGGGACCCACGAGCTCCTACAATGAGCAGTTCTTC. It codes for CAITRLAGPTSSYNEQFF.

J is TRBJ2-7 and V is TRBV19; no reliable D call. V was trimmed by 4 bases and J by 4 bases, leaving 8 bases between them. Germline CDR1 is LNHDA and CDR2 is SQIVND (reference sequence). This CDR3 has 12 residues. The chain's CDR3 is CASSSGPYEQYV. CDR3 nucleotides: TGTGCCAGTAGTAGCGGCCCTTACGAGCAGTACGTC.